This T cell receptor (beta chain) was sequenced for a study of siplizumab effects on memory and regulatory T cells. About this clone: Its target is unknown.

Points from the study as a whole: Proliferating siplizumab-cultured Tregs lacked confirmed suppressive function.

Produced via immunoSEQ multiplex PCR; TCRdb's table is partial and in-frame only. The sample shows approximately 100,000 clones, roughly 93% of them seen only once. Germline V gene sequence: CDR1 MNHEY, CDR2 SMNVEV (reference sequence). The CDR3 extends over 15 amino acids. V shed 2 bases, J shed 5 bases, and the junction held 5 bases outside the gene matches. The source is a human donor in good health. The gene calls are TRBV27 and TRBJ1-2; 10 bases are a match to TRBD1. Sequencing was performed on non-Treg CD4+ T cells sorted from blood. The CDR3 nucleotides read TGTGCCAGCAGTTTAAAGGGGACAGGGGTTTATGGCTACACCTTC. Translation gives CASSLKGTGVYGYTF.